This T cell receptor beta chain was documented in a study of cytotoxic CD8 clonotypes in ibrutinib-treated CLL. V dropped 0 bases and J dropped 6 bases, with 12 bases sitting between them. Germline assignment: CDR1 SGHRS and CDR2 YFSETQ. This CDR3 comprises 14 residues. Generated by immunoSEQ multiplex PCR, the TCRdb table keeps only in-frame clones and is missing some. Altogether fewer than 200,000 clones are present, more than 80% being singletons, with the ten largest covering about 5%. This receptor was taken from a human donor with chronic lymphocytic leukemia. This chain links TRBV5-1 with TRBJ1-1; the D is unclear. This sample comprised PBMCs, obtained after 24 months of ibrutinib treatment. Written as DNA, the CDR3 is TGCGCCAGCAGCTTGGACGGGATTAAAGCTGAAGCTTTCTTT. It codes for CASSLDGIKAEAFF.